Below are 22 T cell receptor beta chains sequenced from a single sample in a study of cytomegalovirus exposure and HLA in healthy donors. The PCR ran on 60 Vbeta and 13 Jbeta primers. The table came from immunoSEQ multiplex PCR; TCRdb's copy has only in-frame clones and leaves some out. Counted here are approximately 170,000 clones, over 70% occurring once; the ten biggest clones make up under 1.5%. The sequenced sample consisted of PBMCs. Every receptor here comes from a man between 45 and 60 years old in good health and CMV-seropositive.

This clone was found a few times. The chain joins TRBV4-1 to TRBJ2-2, with D possibly matching TRBD1 (6 bases). CDR3 size: 14 residues. V gave up 3 bases and J gave up 4 bases, with 9 bases separating them. From germline, CDR1 is MGHRA and CDR2 YSYEKL. As DNA, the CDR3 is TGCGCCAGCAGCCACGTAGGGGGCACCGGGGAGCTGTTTTTT. This translates into CASSHVGGTGELFF.

V and J are TRBV11-2 and TRBJ2-5, with 9 bases lining up with TRBD2. Germline CDR1 SGHAT, CDR2 FQNNGV. The CDR3 runs to 13 residues. J gave up 5 bases and V 10 bases, and 8 bases lay outside the gene matches. In DNA form, the CDR3 reads TGTGCCACCGCGATAGCGGGAGTGGAGACCCAGTACTTC. Protein product: CATAIAGVETQYF. The whole variable domain, filled in from reference TRBV11-2 and TRBJ2-5, reads EAGVAQSPRYKIIEKRQSVAFWCNPISGHATLYWYQQILGQGPKLLIQFQNNGVVDDSQLPKDRFSAERLKGVDSTLKIQPAKLEDSAVYLCATAIAGVETQYFGPGTRLLVL.

The chain is built from TRBV30 and TRBJ2-7; D is unclear. The CDR3 covers 12 residues. The V gene lost 2 bases and the J gene lost 6 bases, with 11 bases spanning the gap. Germline CDR1 reads GTSNPN; CDR2 reads SVGIG (reference sequence). The CDR3 nucleotides read TGTGCCTGGAGTTTTGACCGCGGCGAGCAGTACTTC. Residues: CAWSFDRGEQYF.

The chain employs TRBV7-2 and TRBJ1-4, with no clear D. Germline V gene data show CDR1 as SGHTA and CDR2 as FQGNSA. V was trimmed by 1 base and J by 3 bases, leaving 9 bases between them. CDR3 size: 15 residues. The CDR3 loop reads CASSLVWEANEKLFF. CDR3 in DNA: TGTGCCAGCAGCTTAGTTTGGGAGGCTAATGAAAAACTGTTTTTT.

This clone appeared a few times. The V and J genes are TRBV7-2 and TRBJ2-7; 13 nucleotides align to TRBD2. Trimming at V came to 6 bases and at J to 6 bases, leaving 5 bases not matched to a gene. The CDR3 spans 14 residues. Germline V gene data show CDR1 as SGHTA and CDR2 as FQGNSA. CDR3 loop: CASRPGTSGIEQYF. The CDR3 nucleotides are TGTGCCAGCAGGCCCGGGACTAGCGGGATCGAGCAGTACTTC.

In its sample, this clone was seen a few times. The V and J genes are TRBV4-1 and TRBJ1-1, with D possibly being TRBD1 (5 bases). The V end lost 1 base, the J end lost 5 bases, and 20 bases lay between the germline ends. CDR3 size: 17 residues. Germline values: CDR1 MGHRA, CDR2 YSYEKL. The CDR3 sequence: CASSQGLSWGRETEAFF. CDR3 nucleotide sequence: TGCGCCAGCAGCCAAGGCCTGTCTTGGGGGAGGGAGACTGAAGCTTTCTTT.

The V gene is TRBV6-1, the J gene TRBJ1-2; tentative D call: TRBD1 (6 bases). Germline V gene data show CDR1 as MNHNS and CDR2 as SASEGT. This CDR3 region has 15 residues. Trimming shortened V by 3 bases and J by 4 bases, and 15 bases separated the two germline ends. The CDR3 here is CASSDQGKALYGYTF. The CDR3, as DNA: TGTGCCAGCAGTGACCAGGGGAAGGCTCTCTATGGCTACACCTTC.

The CDR3 loop reads CASAPGWGQGGAGELFF. The CDR3 nucleotides are TGTGCCAGCGCCCCAGGGTGGGGTCAGGGGGGCGCCGGGGAGCTGTTTTTT. The J gene is TRBJ2-2, the V gene TRBV25-1; TRBD1 is a possible D gene (7 bases). The ends were cut back, 8 bases at V and 6 bases at J, with 25 bases in the middle. The CDR3 spans 17 residues. CDR1 and CDR2 from the germline V gene are MGHDK and SYGVNS.

This clone occurred a few times. At one end, the junction sequence differs from germline, possibly due to a read error. The rearrangement uses TRBV5-1 and TRBJ2-7, with 8 bases lining up with TRBD2. CDR3 length: 16 amino acids. Germline V lookup: CDR1 SGHRS, CDR2 YFSETQ. For the CDR3, the DNA is TGCGCCAGCAGCTTGGCGTCGACTAGCGTCTCCGACGAGCAGTACTTC. This encodes CASSLASTSVSDEQYF.

This clone was observed once. The chain links TRBV28 to TRBJ2-5, with TRBD2 identical over 8 bases. CDR1 is MDHEN and CDR2 is SYDVKM in the germline V gene. This CDR3 has 14 residues. Trimming removed 5 bases from V and 1 base from J; junction bases left unmatched: 3. CDR3: CASSRGGRQETQYF. The CDR3, as DNA: TGTGCCAGCAGTCGCGGGGGGCGCCAAGAGACCCAGTACTTC.

This clone was seen more than once but under ten times. The genes are TRBV6-5 and TRBJ1-1, with a tentative D call TRBD1 (5 bases). Trimming left V 4 bases short and J 11 bases short, with 14 bases between. Per the germline V gene, CDR1 is MNHEY and CDR2 is SVGAGI. This CDR3 has 12 residues. The CDR3 sequence: CASSSGGVYAFF. CDR3 nucleotide sequence: TGTGCCAGCAGTTCGGGGGGGGTTTATGCTTTCTTT.

This rearrangement joins TRBV4-2 to TRBJ1-1; 11 bases agree with TRBD1. The germline gives CDR1 LGHNA, CDR2 YNFKEQ. The CDR3 extends over 15 amino acids. Trimming removed 4 bases from V and 5 bases from J; junction bases left unmatched: 6. The CDR3 region has the DNA TGTGCCAGCAGCCCTGGACAGGGGGCGAGAACTGAAGCTTTCTTT. Its protein product is CASSPGQGARTEAFF.

This chain uses TRBV11-2 with TRBJ2-7; the D gene is possibly TRBD1 (6 bases). Germline V gene sequence: CDR1 SGHAT, CDR2 FQNNGV. The CDR3 extends over 16 amino acids. The ends were cut back, 5 bases at V and 2 bases at J, with 19 bases in the middle. The DNA for the CDR3 is TGTGCCAGCAGCCCTGCCGACAGGTTATCCGCCTACGAGCAGTACTTC. It translates to CASSPADRLSAYEQYF.

The rearrangement links TRBV7-2 to TRBJ1-1, with TRBD1 matching 7 bases. Germline V gene sequence: CDR1 SGHTA, CDR2 FQGNSA. V gave up 5 bases and J gave up 11 bases; unmatched junction bases: 8. CDR3 size: 12 residues. CDR3 protein: CASSLWGTEAFF. DNA for the CDR3: TGTGCCAGCAGCCTATGGGGGACAGAGGCTTTCTTT.

The genes are TRBV6-4 and TRBJ1-1, with D perhaps matching TRBD1 (5 bases). Per germline, CDR1 MRHNA and CDR2 SNTAGT. The CDR3 length is 14 residues. V lost 0 bases and J 7 bases, leaving 12 bases between the germline ends. CDR3 loop: CASSDSRQCYEAFF. DNA for the CDR3: TGTGCCAGCAGTGACTCTCGACAGTGCTATGAAGCTTTCTTT.

V usage is TRBV6-5 and J usage is TRBJ2-2, with D hard to call. This CDR3 has 13 residues. Per the germline V gene, CDR1 is MNHEY and CDR2 is SVGAGI. The V end was cut by 0 bases, the J end by 6 bases, with 5 bases between. In nucleotides, the CDR3 is TGTGCCAGCAGTTACTCCGAGGCCGGGGAGCTGTTTTTT. The encoded protein is CASSYSEAGELFF.

This chain joins TRBV10-1 and TRBJ1-2; D is perhaps TRBD1 (6 bases). The CDR3 spans 13 residues. The germline gives CDR1 WNHNN, CDR2 SYGVQD (reference sequence). Between the trimmed V and J ends, which lost 3 bases and 9 bases, there was a span of 14 bases. CDR3: CASSEGRGNRYTF. The CDR3 DNA follows: TGCGCCAGCAGTGAAGGCAGGGGAAATCGCTACACCTTC.

The chain has TRBV29-1 and TRBJ2-7; possible D gene TRBD2, 5 bases. This CDR3 is 13 amino acids long. Looked up from germline, CDR1 is SQVTM and CDR2 is ANQGSEA. Trimming shortened V by 4 bases and J by 5 bases, and 15 bases separated the two germline ends. The CDR3, as DNA: TGCAGCGTTGGTCCGAGGGCCTGGGACGAGCAGTACTTC. Translating gives CSVGPRAWDEQYF.

This sequence joins TRBV27 and TRBJ2-3; no firm D call. Germline loops: CDR1 MNHEY, CDR2 SMNVEV (reference sequence). This CDR3 is built from 13 residues. Trimming removed 2 bases from V and 6 bases from J, with 9 bases in between. CDR3 sequence (DNA): TGTGCCAGCAGTTTAAGACAAGTGGATACGCAGTATTTT. Translating gives CASSLRQVDTQYF.

This sequence joins TRBV11-2 and TRBJ2-7, with TRBD1 matching over 10 bases. V lost 4 bases to trimming and J lost 4 bases; unmatched junction nucleotides: 7. This CDR3 is built from 15 residues. Germline loops: CDR1 SGHAT, CDR2 FQNNGV. In DNA, the CDR3 is TGTGCCAGCAGCTCCACAGGGGACAGGGGTTACGAGCAGTACTTC. Its protein product is CASSSTGDRGYEQYF.

The chain couples TRBV28 to TRBJ2-7; TRBD1 matches 10 bases. The germline V gene has CDR1 MDHEN and CDR2 SYDVKM. Germline trimming cut 4 bases from V and 5 bases from J; bases unmatched to any gene: 5. The CDR3 covers 14 residues. The CDR3 DNA follows: TGTGCCAGCAGTTCAACCGGGACAGGGGACGAGCAGTACTTC. It encodes CASSSTGTGDEQYF.

The CDR3 region is CAWTEQRAYEQYF. The CDR3 bases are TGTGCCTGGACGGAACAGAGGGCCTACGAGCAGTACTTC. The chain links TRBV30 to TRBJ2-7; weak D call: TRBD2 (5 bases). The CDR3 runs 13 residues. V was cut by 4 bases and J by 2 bases, with 12 bases left in between. CDR1 is GTSNPN and CDR2 is SVGIG in the germline V gene (reference sequence).